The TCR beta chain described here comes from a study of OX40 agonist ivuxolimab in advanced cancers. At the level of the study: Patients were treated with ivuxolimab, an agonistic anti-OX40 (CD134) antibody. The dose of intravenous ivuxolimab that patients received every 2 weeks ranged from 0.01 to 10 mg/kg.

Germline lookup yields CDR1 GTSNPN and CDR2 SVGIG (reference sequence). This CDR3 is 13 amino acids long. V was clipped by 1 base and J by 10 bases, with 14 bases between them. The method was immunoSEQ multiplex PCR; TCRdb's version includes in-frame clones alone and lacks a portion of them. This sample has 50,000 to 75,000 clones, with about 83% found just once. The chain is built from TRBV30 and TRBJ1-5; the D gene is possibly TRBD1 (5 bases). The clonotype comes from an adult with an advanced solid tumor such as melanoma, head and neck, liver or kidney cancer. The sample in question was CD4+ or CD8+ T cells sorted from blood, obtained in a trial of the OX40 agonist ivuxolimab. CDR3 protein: CAWSETTGTPQHF. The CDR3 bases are TGTGCCTGGAGTGAAACGACGGGGACTCCCCAGCATTTT.